This TCR beta chain is drawn from a study of tumor-infiltrating lymphocytes in primary liver carcinoma. Overall study context: Among the tumors, stages were T1-T3 N0M0 and sizes roughly 4 to 10 cm. Samples yielded about 3.65 to 7.13 million productive TCRbeta reads, similar across tissue types. Study-wide results and limits: It was in tumors, not blood, that the top-250-clone fraction was significantly higher (p = 0.039). The study found tumor-adjacent and tumor-blood pairs overlapped less than tumor region pairs.

The researchers obtained blood RNA from unsorted whole blood and also extracted germline DNA. The CDR3 is 19 amino acids. Germline assignment: CDR1 KGHDR and CDR2 SFDVKD. V was clipped by 4 bases and J by 0 bases; unmatched bases: 9. The investigators made TCR beta cDNA from about 510 ng total RNA, using a constant-region primer. ARM-PCR was slightly modified, and three nested multiplex PCR rounds with it gave rise to the TCR beta libraries. Researchers ran the first two PCR rounds for roughly 11 cycles each with TRBV1-TRBV30 forward primers and a C-beta reverse primer. TCRdb ran MiXCR on the multiplex PCR reads and lists one entry per CDR3 protein. The table includes about 350,000 distinct CDR3 sequences, around 60% detected once. Comments on this clonotype: The target antigen is unknown.

The chain has TRBV24-1 and TRBJ2-6; 9 bases are shared with TRBD1. The clonotype originates from a man aged 35 to 55 with primary liver carcinoma and hepatitis B virus infection. Sequencing was carried out using peripheral blood. The CDR3 DNA reads TGTGCCACCAGTGACCCGAACCGGGACAGGGTCTCTGGGGCCAACGTCCTGACTTTC. Translated, it gives CATSDPNRDRVSGANVLTF.